This record concerns one T cell receptor beta chain sequence. The antigen remains unidentified. The CDR3 has 16 amino acids. V lost 3 bases and J lost 7; bases outside the gene matches: 15. From germline, CDR1 is WNHNN and CDR2 SYGVQD (reference sequence). Method: immunoSEQ multiplex PCR; TCRdb's copy keeps in-frame clones and lacks some. The repertoire has 100,000 to 120,000 clones, approximately 89% of them found once; the top ten carry 1.5% to 2%. The donors were members of the roughly 120-subject validation cohort (separate from the approximately 670-subject first cohort). This sample is part of a study of cytomegalovirus exposure and HLA in healthy donors. Study-wide findings and caveats: Using the classifier, cytomegalovirus status was reportedly diagnosed with high specificity and sensitivity. Most observed TCR sequences were rare, whereas some public TCRs were detected in many donors.

The receptor was derived from a young woman in good health and CMV-seronegative. The sequenced material came from PBMCs. V gene TRBV10-1 combines with J gene TRBJ2-7; 7 bases line up with TRBD1. The CDR3 loop is CASSDSGTALNGEQYF. The DNA of the CDR3 is TGCGCCAGCAGTGACTCCGGGACAGCACTCAACGGTGAGCAGTACTTC.